The following is a T cell receptor beta chain sequence with its context. This entry belongs to a study of T cell repertoires in cytomegalovirus infection. TCRdb analysed the reads with MiXCR anew, one entry per CDR3 protein. The sample has about 740,000 distinct CDR3 sequences, about 40% seen once; the top ten hold about 2.8%. The V end lost 4 bases, the J end lost 2 bases, and 13 bases lay between the germline ends. Germline lookup yields CDR1 SGHKS and CDR2 YYEKEE (reference sequence). The length of the CDR3 is 14 residues. The material sequenced was PBMCs. The sequence derives from a human donor in good health (CMV status not recorded). Some clones in this sample may be carry-over from other donors' samples. The chain uses TRBV5-5 and TRBJ2-7; no reliable D call. As DNA, the CDR3 is TGTGCCAGCAGCCCCCGACTCACCCCCTACGAGCAGTACTTC. Amino acid sequence: CASSPRLTPYEQYF.